What follows describes a single T cell receptor beta chain. Authors' methods: Scientists estimated how many nucleated cells there were by amplifying reference gene primers. Repertoires were generated with immunoSEQ multiplex PCR, while TCRdb's copy carries only in-frame clones and drops some. V and J calls and clone size follow that table, whereas D and trimming were derived from the DNA. The table records some 170,000 clones, more than 80% of them present only once. The data are from a study of blood T cell repertoires in COVID-19. Trimming removed 4 bases at V and 12 bases at J, with 12 bases between. This CDR3 has 12 residues. Germline-derived CDR1 and CDR2 are MDHEN and SYDVKM.

This TCR derives from a woman in her fifties or sixties with acute or convalescent COVID-19. V and J are TRBV28 and TRBJ1-4; D is uncertain. The specimen sequenced was peripheral blood. DNA of the CDR3: TGTGCCAGCAGTTCCCCTCTCACGGAACTGTTTTTT. This encodes CASSSPLTELFF.